These 6 T cell receptor beta chains share one sample of origin, sequenced in a study of T cells in localized non-small cell lung cancer (dated by TCRdb to the early 2020s). The library was made by the immunoSEQ multiplex PCR assay. TCRdb carries this immuneACCESS record with in-frame sequences only. Its versions omit some clonotypes, under half of them owing to an unresolved V gene in the studies checked, with the rest unexplained. The sample table records around 79,000 clones; around 80% of these occur just once. Clones ranked in the top ten supply over 15% of the sample. Here the sequenced sample was PBMCs, taken before any cancer treatment. These receptors were taken from a man aged 40 to 69 with stage II squamous cell lung carcinoma.

The CDR3 is CASSPPPRLAGRSYNEQFF. CDR3 bases: TGTGCCAGCAGCCCCCCTCCCCGACTAGCGGGCCGAAGCTACAATGAGCAGTTCTTC. The chain links TRBV7-9 to TRBJ2-1; 10 bases fit TRBD2. The CDR3 consists of 19 residues. Germline-derived CDR1 and CDR2 are SEHNR and FQNEAQ (reference sequence). The trim removed 5 bases at V and 3 bases at J, leaving 16 bases unmatched.

This sequence joins TRBV6-1 and TRBJ2-4, with D perhaps TRBD1 or TRBD2 (6 bases each). This CDR3 comprises 12 residues. Germline V gives CDR1 MNHNS, CDR2 SASEGT. The V and J ends lost 3 bases and 8 bases respectively, with 8 bases between them. The CDR3 region has the DNA TGTGCCAGCAGTGATAGGGGGGACATTCAGTACTTC. Translated: CASSDRGDIQYF.

The chain recombines TRBV29-1 with TRBJ1-1; unclear D gene. The CDR3 is made up of 10 amino acids. The germline V gene has CDR1 SQVTM and CDR2 ANQGSEA. V was pared by 7 bases and J by 7 bases, with 10 bases between. The DNA for the CDR3 is TGCAGCGCCAGCATAAGTGAAGCTTTCTTT. Its translation is CSASISEAFF.

This chain uses TRBV19 with TRBJ1-5, with D maybe TRBD1 (5 bases). V shed 6 bases and J shed 3 bases, with 15 bases lying between them. The germline gives CDR1 LNHDA, CDR2 SQIVND (reference sequence). The CDR3 contains 15 residues. The CDR3 is CASRVPGLTNQPQHF. CDR3 bases: TGTGCCAGTAGGGTTCCGGGACTGACCAATCAGCCCCAGCATTTT.

The CDR3 DNA reads TGTGCCTGGAGTGTCGAAGCTAACTATGGCTACACCTTC. It is translated as CAWSVEANYGYTF. The rearrangement links TRBV30 to TRBJ1-2; D not resolved. V was pared by 0 bases and J by 0 bases, with 5 bases between. CDR3 length equals 13 residues. From germline, CDR1 is GTSNPN and CDR2 SVGIG (reference sequence).

The chain employs TRBV28 and TRBJ1-1, with D perhaps TRBD1 (6 bases). The CDR3 is 16 amino acids. V was pared by 0 bases and J by 4 bases, with 15 bases between. Germline CDR1 and CDR2: MDHEN and SYDVKM. This CDR3 reads CASSLWVGGGFTEAFF. The CDR3 DNA is TGTGCCAGCAGTTTATGGGTAGGGGGAGGGTTCACTGAAGCTTTCTTT.